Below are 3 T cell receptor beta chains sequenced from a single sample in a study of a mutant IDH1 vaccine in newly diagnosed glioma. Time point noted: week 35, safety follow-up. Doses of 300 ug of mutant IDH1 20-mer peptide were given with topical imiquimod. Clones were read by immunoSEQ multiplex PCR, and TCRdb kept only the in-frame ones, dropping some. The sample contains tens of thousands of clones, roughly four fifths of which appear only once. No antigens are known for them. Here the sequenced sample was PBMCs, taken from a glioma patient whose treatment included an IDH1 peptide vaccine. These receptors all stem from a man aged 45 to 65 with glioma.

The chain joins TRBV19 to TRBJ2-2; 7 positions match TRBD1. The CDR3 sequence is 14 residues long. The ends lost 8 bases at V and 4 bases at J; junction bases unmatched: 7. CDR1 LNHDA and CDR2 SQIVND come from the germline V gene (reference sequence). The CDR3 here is CASSRTGSTGELFF. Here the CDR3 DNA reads TGTGCCAGTTCCCGGACAGGCTCCACCGGGGAGCTGTTTTTT.

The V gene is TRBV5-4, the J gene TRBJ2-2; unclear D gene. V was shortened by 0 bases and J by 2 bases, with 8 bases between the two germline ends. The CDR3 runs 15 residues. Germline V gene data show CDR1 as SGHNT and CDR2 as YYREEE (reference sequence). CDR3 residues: CASSLEAVNTGELFF. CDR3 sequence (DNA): TGTGCCAGCAGCTTGGAGGCAGTTAACACCGGGGAGCTGTTTTTT.

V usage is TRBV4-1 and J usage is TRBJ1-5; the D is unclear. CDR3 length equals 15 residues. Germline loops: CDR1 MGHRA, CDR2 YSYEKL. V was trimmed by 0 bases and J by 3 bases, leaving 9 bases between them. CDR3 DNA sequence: TGCGCCAGCAGCCAAGATCCCCTGGCCAATCAGCCCCAGCATTTT. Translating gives CASSQDPLANQPQHF.